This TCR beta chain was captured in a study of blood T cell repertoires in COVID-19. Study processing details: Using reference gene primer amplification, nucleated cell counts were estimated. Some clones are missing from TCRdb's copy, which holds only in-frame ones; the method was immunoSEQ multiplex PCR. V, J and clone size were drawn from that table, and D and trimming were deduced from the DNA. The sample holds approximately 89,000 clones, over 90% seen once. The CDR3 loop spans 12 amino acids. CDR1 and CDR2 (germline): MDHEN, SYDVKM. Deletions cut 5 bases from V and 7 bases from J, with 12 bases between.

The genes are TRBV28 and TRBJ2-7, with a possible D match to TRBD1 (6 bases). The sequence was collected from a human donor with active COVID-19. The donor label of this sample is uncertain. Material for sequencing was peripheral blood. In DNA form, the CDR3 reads TGTGCCAGCAGTACCTTCACAGGGGAGCAGTACTTC. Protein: CASSTFTGEQYF.